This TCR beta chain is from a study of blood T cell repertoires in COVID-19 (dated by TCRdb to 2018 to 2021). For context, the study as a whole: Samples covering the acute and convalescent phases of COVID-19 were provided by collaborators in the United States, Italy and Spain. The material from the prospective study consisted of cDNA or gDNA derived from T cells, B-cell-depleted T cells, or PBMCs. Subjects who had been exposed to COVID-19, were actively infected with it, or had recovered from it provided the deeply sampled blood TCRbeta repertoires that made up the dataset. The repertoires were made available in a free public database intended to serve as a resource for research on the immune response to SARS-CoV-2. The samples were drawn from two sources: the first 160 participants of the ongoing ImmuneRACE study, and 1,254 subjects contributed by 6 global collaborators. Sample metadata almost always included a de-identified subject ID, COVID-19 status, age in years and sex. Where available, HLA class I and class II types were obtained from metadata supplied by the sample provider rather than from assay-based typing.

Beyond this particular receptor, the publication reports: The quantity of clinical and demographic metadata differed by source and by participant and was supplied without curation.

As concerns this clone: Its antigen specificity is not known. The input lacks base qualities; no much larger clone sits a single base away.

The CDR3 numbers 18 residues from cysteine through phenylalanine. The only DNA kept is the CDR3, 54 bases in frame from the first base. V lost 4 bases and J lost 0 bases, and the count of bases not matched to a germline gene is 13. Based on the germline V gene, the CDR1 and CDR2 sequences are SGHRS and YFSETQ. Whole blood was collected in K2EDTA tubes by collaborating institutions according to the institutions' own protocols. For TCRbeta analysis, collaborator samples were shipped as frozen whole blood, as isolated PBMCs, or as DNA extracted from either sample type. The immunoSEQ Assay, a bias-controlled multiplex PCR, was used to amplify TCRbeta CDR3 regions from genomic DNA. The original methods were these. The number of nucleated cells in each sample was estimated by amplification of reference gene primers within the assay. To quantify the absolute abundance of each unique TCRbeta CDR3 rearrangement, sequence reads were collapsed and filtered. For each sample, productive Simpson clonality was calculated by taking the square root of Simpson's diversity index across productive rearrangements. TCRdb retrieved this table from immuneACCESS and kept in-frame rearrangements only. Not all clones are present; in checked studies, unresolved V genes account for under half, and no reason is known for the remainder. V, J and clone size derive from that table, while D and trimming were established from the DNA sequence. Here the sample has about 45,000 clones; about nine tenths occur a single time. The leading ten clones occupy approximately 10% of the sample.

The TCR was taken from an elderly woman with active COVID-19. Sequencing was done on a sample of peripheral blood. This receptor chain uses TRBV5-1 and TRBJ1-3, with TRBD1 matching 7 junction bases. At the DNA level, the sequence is TGCGCCAGCAGCACGAGAAGACAGGGCGGTAGCTCTGGAAACACCATATATTTT. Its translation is CASSTRRQGGSSGNTIYF.